This T cell receptor (beta chain) was retrieved from a study of blood T cell repertoires in COVID-19. The overall study: PBMCs, B-cell-depleted T cells, or T cells were the source of the cDNA or gDNA that made up the material.

V was shortened by 8 bases and J by 1 base, with 14 bases between the two germline ends. Germline lookup yields CDR1 SQVTM and CDR2 ANQGSEA. This CDR3 has 13 amino acids. The assay was immunoSEQ multiplex PCR, and TCRdb's table has in-frame clones only and misses some. The repertoire holds 270,000 or so clones, with approximately 86% as singletons. Sequencing was done on a sample of peripheral blood. This sequence originates from a man between 40 and 49 years old with active or convalescent COVID-19. The rearrangement uses TRBV29-1 and TRBJ1-1, with D maybe TRBD1 (6 bases). The CDR3 loop reads CSTIPTGNTEAFF. In DNA, the CDR3 is TGCAGCACGATACCGACAGGGAACACTGAAGCTTTCTTT.